The clone carrying this T cell receptor (beta chain) was picked up many times. From germline, CDR1 is MNHEY and CDR2 SVGEGT. V was pared by 6 bases and J by 3 bases, with 4 bases of the junction left unmatched. This CDR3 region has 14 residues. Researchers took RNA transcripts and amplified the TCR beta CDR3 regions from them. Primed by the HTBI set, a first-round RT-PCR was run on the TCR CDR3. TCRdb redid the calling of the multiplex PCR reads with MiXCR, one entry per CDR3 protein. The table lists about 500,000 distinct CDR3 sequences, around 16% of them singletons, with 25% to 30% in the top ten. The data were taken from a study of T cells in Graves' hyperthyroidism and ophthalmopathy.

This chain links TRBV6-2 or TRBV6-3 with TRBJ2-1; 8 bases fit TRBD1. Sequenced: blood. The source is a woman in her twenties or thirties with Graves' ophthalmopathy. CDR3 residues: CASSQGQDYNEQFF. The DNA of the CDR3 is TGTGCCAGCAGCCAGGGACAGGACTACAATGAGCAGTTCTTC.